This is a list of T cell receptor beta chains from one sample in a study of cytomegalovirus exposure and HLA in healthy donors. TCRdb's table, derived via immunoSEQ multiplex PCR, lists solely in-frame clones and lacks some. This table holds 120,000 or so clones, less than 75% found once. Input material: PBMCs. These receptors were collected from a woman aged 40-49 years in good health and CMV-seronegative. The CDR3 runs from the conserved cysteine through the conserved F or W. A D gene is named only where the DNA matches it firmly. Rows may omit the clone size; those that give it use once, few, many or a size class.

CDR3 protein	CDR3 DNA	clone size	D gene	V gene	J gene
CASSVEGDSTDTQYF	TGTGCCAGCAGCGTAGAGGGAGATAGCACAGATACGCAGTATTTT	few	.	TRBV9	TRBJ2-3
CASSLGTGPQPQHF	TGTGCCAGCAGCTTAGGGACAGGGCCCCAGCCCCAGCATTTT	.	TRBD1	TRBV7-2	TRBJ1-5
CASSLVGGRGDTQYF	TGCGCCAGCAGCTTGGTGGGGGGTCGTGGGGATACGCAGTATTTT	few	.	TRBV5-1	TRBJ2-3
CASSLMAGTTYEQYF	TGTGCCAGCAGCTTAATGGCGGGGACTACCTACGAGCAGTACTTC	few	TRBD2	TRBV13	TRBJ2-7
CAIPTGGTSKSYTF	TGTGCCATCCCTACAGGGGGCACAAGCAAAAGCTACACCTTC	.	TRBD1	TRBV5-4	TRBJ1-2
CASSLGGGGGYNEQFF	TGTGCCAGCAGCTTAGGGGGCGGCGGGGGCTACAATGAGCAGTTCTTC	.	TRBD2	TRBV7-8	TRBJ2-1
CASSQDLSSGGQETQYF	TGCGCCAGCAGCCAAGATTTGTCTAGCGGAGGTCAAGAGACCCAGTACTTC	.	TRBD2	TRBV4-3	TRBJ2-5
CASAQQGALEKLFF	TGTGCCAGCGCCCAACAGGGGGCTCTTGAAAAACTGTTTTTT	few	TRBD1	TRBV2	TRBJ1-4
CASSVGVGFGGGDNTEAFF	TGTGCCAGCAGCGTAGGAGTGGGGTTCGGGGGAGGGGATAACACTGAAGCTTTCTTT	.	.	TRBV9	TRBJ1-1
CASSLARTSGLPGFF	TGTGCCAGCAGCTTAGCCAGGACTAGCGGACTCCCGGGGTTCTTC	.	TRBD2	TRBV7-2	TRBJ2-1
CASSGLAGAHYEQYF	TGTGCCAGCAGCGGACTAGCGGGAGCCCACTACGAGCAGTACTTC	.	TRBD2	TRBV25-1	TRBJ2-7
CASSLTGLADSYEQYF	TGTGCCAGCAGCCTGACGGGACTAGCGGACTCCTACGAGCAGTACTTC	.	TRBD2	TRBV9	TRBJ2-7
CASKGALGYGYTF	TGCGCCAGCAAGGGGGCCCTGGGCTATGGCTACACCTTC	few	TRBD1	TRBV23-1	TRBJ1-2
CASSLSWGGPYEQYF	TGTGCCAGCAGTTTATCGTGGGGGGGCCCCTACGAGCAGTACTTC	few	.	TRBV27	TRBJ2-7
CASSYTGESYGYTF	TGTGCCAGCAGTTATACAGGGGAAAGCTATGGCTACACCTTC	.	TRBD1	TRBV6-1	TRBJ1-2
CASSPSTGGYLNYGYTF	TGCGCCAGCAGCCCCAGCACCGGCGGATACCTTAACTATGGCTACACCTTC	few	.	TRBV4-3	TRBJ1-2
CASSPQRVDTGELFF	TGTGCCAGTAGTCCGCAACGGGTTGACACCGGGGAGCTGTTTTTT	.	.	TRBV19	TRBJ2-2
CASSQDYAGGELFF	TGTGCCAGCAGCCAAGATTATGCGGGCGGGGAGCTGTTTTTT	.	.	TRBV14	TRBJ2-2
CASSFNGDTEAFF	TGTGCCAGTAGTTTTAACGGGGACACTGAAGCTTTCTTT	.	.	TRBV19	TRBJ1-1
CAWSVPQWPDTQYF	TGTGCCTGGAGTGTACCCCAATGGCCAGATACGCAGTATTTT	.	.	TRBV30	TRBJ2-3
CASSPHDRTTGELFF	TGTGCCAGCAGCCCCCACGACAGGACCACCGGGGAGCTGTTTTTT	.	.	TRBV9	TRBJ2-2
CASSSGVTSNQPQHF	TGTGCCAGCAGCTCAGGGGTTACGAGCAATCAACCCCAGCATTTT	.	.	TRBV5-6	TRBJ1-5
CASSPGGEGTQYF	TGTGCCAGCAGCCCGGGGGGGGAAGGGACCCAGTACTTC	.	TRBD2	TRBV27	TRBJ2-5
CSVWTGGASGANVLTF	TGCAGCGTTTGGACAGGCGGCGCTTCTGGGGCCAACGTCCTGACTTTC	.	TRBD1	TRBV29-1	TRBJ2-6
CASSLGLAGEQFF	TGTGCCAGCAGCTTAGGGCTAGCGGGGGAGCAGTTCTTC	.	TRBD2	TRBV13	TRBJ2-1
CASSPGGGANTGELFF	TGTGCCAGCAGCCCAGGCGGGGGCGCGAACACCGGGGAGCTGTTTTTT	.	.	TRBV11-3	TRBJ2-2
CASSRSDGGTDTQYF	TGCGCCAGCTCCCGCTCGGACGGGGGCACAGATACGCAGTATTTT	.	.	TRBV5-1	TRBJ2-3